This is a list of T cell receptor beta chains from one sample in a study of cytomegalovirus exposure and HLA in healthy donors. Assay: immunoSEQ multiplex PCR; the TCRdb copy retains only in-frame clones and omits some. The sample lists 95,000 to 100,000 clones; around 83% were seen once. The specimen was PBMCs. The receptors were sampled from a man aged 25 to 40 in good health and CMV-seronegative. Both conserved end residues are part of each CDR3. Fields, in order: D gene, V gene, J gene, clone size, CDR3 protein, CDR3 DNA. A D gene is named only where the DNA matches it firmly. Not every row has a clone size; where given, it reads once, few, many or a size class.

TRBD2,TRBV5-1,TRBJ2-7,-,CASSTGLAGGLEQYF,TGCGCCAGCAGTACGGGACTAGCGGGAGGGCTCGAGCAGTACTTC
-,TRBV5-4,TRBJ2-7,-,CASSSDRYSYEQYF,TGTGCCAGCAGTTCAGACAGGTACTCCTACGAGCAGTACTTC
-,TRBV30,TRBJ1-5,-,CAWGADQPQHF,TGTGCCTGGGGTGCTGATCAGCCCCAGCATTTT
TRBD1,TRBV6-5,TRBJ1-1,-,CASSYNQGGAWEAFF,TGTGCCAGCAGTTACAACCAGGGGGGTGCTTGGGAAGCTTTCTTT
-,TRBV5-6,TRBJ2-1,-,CASSLVQGWSYNEQFF,TGTGCCAGCAGCTTGGTTCAGGGATGGTCCTACAATGAGCAGTTCTTC
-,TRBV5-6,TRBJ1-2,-,CASSLVGSFNYGYTF,TGTGCCAGCAGCTTGGTGGGCAGTTTTAACTATGGCTACACCTTC
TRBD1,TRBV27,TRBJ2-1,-,CASSTTGGEQFF,TGTGCCAGCAGTACAACAGGGGGTGAGCAGTTCTTC
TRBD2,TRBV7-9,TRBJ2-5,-,CASDQAGVETQYF,TGTGCCAGCGATCAAGCGGGAGTTGAGACCCAGTACTTC
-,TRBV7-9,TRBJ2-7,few,CASSKGRDRLYEQYF,TGTGCCAGCAGCAAGGGTCGAGACAGACTTTACGAGCAGTACTTC
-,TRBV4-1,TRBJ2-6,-,CASSLRVEAGANVLTF,TGCGCCAGCAGCCTCAGGGTAGAAGCTGGGGCCAACGTCCTGACTTTC
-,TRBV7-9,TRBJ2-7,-,CASSPPGMGHYEQYF,TGTGCCAGCAGCCCCCCCGGGATGGGCCACTACGAGCAGTACTTC
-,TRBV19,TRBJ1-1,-,CASSSSTGNTEAFF,TGTGCCAGTAGTAGTTCTACAGGGAACACTGAAGCTTTCTTT
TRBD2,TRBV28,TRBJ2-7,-,CATSPSGYEQYF,TGTGCCACCTCGCCTAGCGGTTACGAGCAGTACTTC
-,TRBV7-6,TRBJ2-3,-,CASSPNSKRASDTQYF,TGTGCCAGCAGCCCCAATAGCAAGAGGGCCTCAGATACGCAGTATTTT
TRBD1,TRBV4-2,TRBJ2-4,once,CASSQARDRGWNIQYF,TGTGCCAGCAGCCAAGCCAGGGACAGGGGTTGGAACATTCAGTACTTC
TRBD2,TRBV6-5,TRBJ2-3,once,CASSRAGSQYF,TGTGCCAGCAGCAGAGCGGGGTCGCAGTATTTT
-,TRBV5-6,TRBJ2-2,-,CASSIKGGANTGELFF,TGTGCCAGCAGTATAAAAGGCGGGGCGAACACCGGGGAGCTGTTTTTT
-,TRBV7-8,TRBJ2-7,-,CASSLVLQGYEQYF,TGTGCCAGCAGCTTAGTGCTACAGGGTTACGAGCAGTACTTC
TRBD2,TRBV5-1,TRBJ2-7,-,CASSSFLGTSSYEQYF,TGCGCCAGCAGTTCGTTTTTAGGGACTAGCAGCTACGAGCAGTACTTC
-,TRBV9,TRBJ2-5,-,CASSVAGGPETQYF,TGTGCCAGCAGCGTAGCAGGGGGGCCGGAGACCCAGTACTTC
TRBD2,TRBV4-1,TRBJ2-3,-,CASSQGAGGLDTQYF,TGCGCCAGCAGCCAGGGGGCGGGGGGTTTAGATACGCAGTATTTT
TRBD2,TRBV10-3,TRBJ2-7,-,CAISEGASGGWYEQYF,TGTGCCATCAGTGAAGGGGCTAGCGGGGGGTGGTACGAGCAGTACTTC
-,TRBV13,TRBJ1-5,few,CASRGQPQHF,TGTGCCAGCCGCGGACAGCCCCAGCATTTT
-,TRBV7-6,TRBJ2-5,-,CASSLGHSGQETQYF,TGTGCCAGCAGCTTAGGTCATAGCGGACAAGAGACCCAGTACTTC
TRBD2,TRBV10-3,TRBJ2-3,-,CATGGLRTDTQYF,TGTGCCACGGGGGGGCTCCGCACAGATACGCAGTATTTT
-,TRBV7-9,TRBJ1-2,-,CASSLDLRRGYGYTF,TGTGCCAGCAGCTTAGATCTCAGGCGGGGATATGGCTACACCTTC
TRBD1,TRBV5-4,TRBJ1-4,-,CASSPGQFEKLFF,TGTGCCAGCAGCCCGGGACAGTTTGAAAAACTGTTTTTT
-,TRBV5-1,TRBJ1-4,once,CASSLGATHATNEKLFF,TGCGCCAGCAGCTTGGGTGCAACTCATGCAACTAATGAAAAACTGTTTTTT
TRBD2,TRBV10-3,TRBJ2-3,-,CAITPSGAALENTQYF,TGTGCCATCACCCCTAGCGGCGCGGCCCTCGAGAATACGCAGTATTTT
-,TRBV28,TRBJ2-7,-,CASSGTWGVGYEQYF,TGTGCCAGCAGTGGAACATGGGGGGTTGGCTACGAGCAGTACTTC
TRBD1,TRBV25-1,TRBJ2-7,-,CASSDAPGQGDPEQYF,TGTGCCAGCAGTGATGCCCCGGGACAGGGGGACCCCGAGCAGTACTTC
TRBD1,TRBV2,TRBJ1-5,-,CASSRQGNNQPQHF,TGTGCCAGCAGTAGACAGGGTAATAACCAGCCCCAGCATTTT
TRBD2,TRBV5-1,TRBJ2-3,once,CASSLSESGNHADTQYF,TGCGCCAGCAGCTTGTCCGAGAGCGGGAATCACGCAGATACGCAGTATTTT
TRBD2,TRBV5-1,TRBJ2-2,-,CASSGLAGINTGELFF,TGCGCCAGCAGCGGACTAGCGGGAATTAACACCGGGGAGCTGTTTTTT
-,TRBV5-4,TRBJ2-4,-,CASSSPSLAKNIQYF,TGTGCCAGCAGCAGTCCTAGTTTGGCCAAAAACATTCAGTACTTC
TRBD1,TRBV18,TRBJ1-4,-,CASSKQGAVEKLFF,TGTGCCAGCTCCAAACAGGGGGCTGTTGAAAAACTGTTTTTT
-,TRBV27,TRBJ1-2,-,CASSLPGMYGYTF,TGTGCCAGCAGTTTACCGGGTATGTATGGCTACACCTTC
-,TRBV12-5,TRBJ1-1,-,CASAPVASVPMNTEAFF,TGTGCTAGTGCCCCGGTAGCGTCAGTACCCATGAACACTGAAGCTTTCTTT
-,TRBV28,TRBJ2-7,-,CACDSPSYEQYF,TGTGCCTGTGATTCACCGAGCTACGAGCAGTACTTC
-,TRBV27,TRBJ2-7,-,CASSLSPDRLYEQYF,TGTGCCAGCAGTTTATCTCCCGACAGGCTCTACGAGCAGTACTTC
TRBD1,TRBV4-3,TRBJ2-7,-,CASSQGIDRGYEQYF,TGCGCCAGCAGCCAGGGGATAGACAGGGGCTACGAGCAGTACTTC
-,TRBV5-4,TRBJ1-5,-,CASSLAGGGSNQPQHF,TGTGCCAGCAGCTTGGCCGGAGGAGGTAGCAATCAGCCCCAGCATTTT